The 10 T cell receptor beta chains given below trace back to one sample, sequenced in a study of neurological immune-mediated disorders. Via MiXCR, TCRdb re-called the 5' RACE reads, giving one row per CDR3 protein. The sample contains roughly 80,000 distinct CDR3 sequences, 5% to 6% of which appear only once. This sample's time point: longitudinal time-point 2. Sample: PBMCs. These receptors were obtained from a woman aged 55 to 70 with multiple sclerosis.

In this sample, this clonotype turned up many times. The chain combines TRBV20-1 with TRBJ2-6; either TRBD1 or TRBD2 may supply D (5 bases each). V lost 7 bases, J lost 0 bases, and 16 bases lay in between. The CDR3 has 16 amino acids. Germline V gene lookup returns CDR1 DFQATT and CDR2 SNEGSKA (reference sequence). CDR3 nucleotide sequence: TGCAGTGGCTCGGGGCCCCCAAGCTCTGGGGCCAACGTCCTGACTTTC. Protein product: CSGSGPPSSGANVLTF.

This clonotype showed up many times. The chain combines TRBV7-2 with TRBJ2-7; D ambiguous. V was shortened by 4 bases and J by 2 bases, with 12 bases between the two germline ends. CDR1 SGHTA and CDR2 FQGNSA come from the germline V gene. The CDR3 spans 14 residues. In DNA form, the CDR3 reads TGTGCCAGCAGCTCCCAAGGGCTCCCCTACGAGCAGTACTTC. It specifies CASSSQGLPYEQYF.

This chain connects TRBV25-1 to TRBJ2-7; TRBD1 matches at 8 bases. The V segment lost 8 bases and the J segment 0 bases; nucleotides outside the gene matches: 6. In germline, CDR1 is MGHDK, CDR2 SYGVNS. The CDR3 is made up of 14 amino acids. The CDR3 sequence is CASGTGASSYEQYF. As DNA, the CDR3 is TGTGCCAGCGGGACAGGCGCGAGCTCCTACGAGCAGTACTTC.

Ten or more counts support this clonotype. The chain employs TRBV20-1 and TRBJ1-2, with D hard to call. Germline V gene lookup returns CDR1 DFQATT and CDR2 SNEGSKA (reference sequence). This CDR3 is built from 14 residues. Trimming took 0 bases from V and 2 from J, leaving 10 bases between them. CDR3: CSAREWTVNYGYTF. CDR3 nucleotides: TGCAGTGCTAGAGAATGGACGGTAAACTATGGCTACACCTTC.

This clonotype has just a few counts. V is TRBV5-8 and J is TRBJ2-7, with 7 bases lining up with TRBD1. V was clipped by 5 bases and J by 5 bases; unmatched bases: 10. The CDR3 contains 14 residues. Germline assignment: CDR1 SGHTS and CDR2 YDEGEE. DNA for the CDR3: TGTGCCAGCAGTAGGGGGCTATTGAAGAACGAGCAGTACTTC. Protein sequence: CASSRGLLKNEQYF.

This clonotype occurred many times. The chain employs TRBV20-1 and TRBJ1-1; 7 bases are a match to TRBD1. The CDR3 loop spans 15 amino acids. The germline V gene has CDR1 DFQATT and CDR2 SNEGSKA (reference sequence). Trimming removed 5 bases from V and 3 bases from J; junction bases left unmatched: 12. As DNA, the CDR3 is TGCAGTGCTGGGATACACAGGGGAGCGGACACTGAAGCTTTCTTT. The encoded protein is CSAGIHRGADTEAFF.

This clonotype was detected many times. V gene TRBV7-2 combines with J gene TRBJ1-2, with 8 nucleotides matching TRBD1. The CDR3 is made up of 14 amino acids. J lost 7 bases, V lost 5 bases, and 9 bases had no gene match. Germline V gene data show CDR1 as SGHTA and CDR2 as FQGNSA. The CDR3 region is CASSAQGVPPGYTF. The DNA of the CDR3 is TGTGCCAGCAGCGCACAGGGGGTCCCACCTGGCTACACCTTC.

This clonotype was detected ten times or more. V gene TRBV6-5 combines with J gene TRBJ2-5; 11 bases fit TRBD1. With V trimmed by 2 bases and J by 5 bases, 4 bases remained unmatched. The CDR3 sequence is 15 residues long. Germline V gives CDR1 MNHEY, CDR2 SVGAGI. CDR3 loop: CASSYGTGGRETQYF. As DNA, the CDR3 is TGTGCCAGCAGTTACGGGACAGGGGGTCGCGAGACCCAGTACTTC.

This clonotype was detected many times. CDR3 in amino acids: CASSLGRGNMNTEAFF. The CDR3 nucleotides are TGCGCCAGCAGCTTGGGGCGGGGTAACATGAACACTGAAGCTTTCTTT. The genes are TRBV5-1 and TRBJ1-1, with no clear D. V gave up 0 bases and J gave up 0 bases, with 12 bases separating them. Germline CDR1 is SGHRS and CDR2 is YFSETQ. The CDR3 runs 16 residues.

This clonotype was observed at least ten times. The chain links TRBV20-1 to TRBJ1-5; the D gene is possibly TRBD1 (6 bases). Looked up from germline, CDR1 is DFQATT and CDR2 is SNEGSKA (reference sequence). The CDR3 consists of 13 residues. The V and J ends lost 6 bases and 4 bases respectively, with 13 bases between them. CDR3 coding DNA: TGCAGTGCGATCGACAGGCAAAATCAGCCCCAGCATTTT. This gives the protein CSAIDRQNQPQHF.